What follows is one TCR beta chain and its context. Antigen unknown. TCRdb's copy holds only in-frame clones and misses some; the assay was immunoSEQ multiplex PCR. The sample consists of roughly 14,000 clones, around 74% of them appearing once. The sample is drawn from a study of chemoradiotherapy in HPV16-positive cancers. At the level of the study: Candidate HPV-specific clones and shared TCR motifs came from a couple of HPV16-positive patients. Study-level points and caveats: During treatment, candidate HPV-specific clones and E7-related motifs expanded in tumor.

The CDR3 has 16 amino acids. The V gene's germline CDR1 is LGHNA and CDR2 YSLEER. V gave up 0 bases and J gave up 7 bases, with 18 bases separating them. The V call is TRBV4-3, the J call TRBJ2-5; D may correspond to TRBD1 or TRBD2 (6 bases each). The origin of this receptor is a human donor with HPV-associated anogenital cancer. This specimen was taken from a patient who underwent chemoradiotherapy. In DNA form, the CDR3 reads TGCGCCAGCAGCCAAGATTGGAGGGGGGCCTACGTGACCCAGTACTTC. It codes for CASSQDWRGAYVTQYF.